This is a list of T cell receptor beta chains from one sample in a study of CD8 T cells in Susac syndrome. TCRdb ran MiXCR on the immunoSEQ multiplex PCR reads and lists one entry per CDR3 protein. Among roughly 130,000 distinct CDR3 sequences listed, roughly 95% were seen once. The specimen sequenced was CD4+ T cells from PBMCs. Every receptor here comes from a human donor with multiple sclerosis. The CDR3 runs from the conserved cysteine through the conserved F or W. A D gene is named only where the DNA matches it firmly. Where a row states a size, it is once, few, many or the class of an expanded clone; other rows omit it.

v_call	d_call	j_call	clone_size	cdr3_aa	cdr3_nt
TRBV3-1	NA	TRBJ2-7	NA	CASSQGWDSTYEQYF	TGTGCCAGCAGCCAAGGTTGGGACTCAACCTACGAGCAGTACTTC
TRBV18	TRBD1	TRBJ1-2	once	CASSDRTNYGYTF	TGTGCCAGCTCGGACAGGACTAACTATGGCTACACCTTC
TRBV30	TRBD1	TRBJ2-7	NA	CAWSIRTGAEQYF	TGTGCCTGGAGTATAAGGACAGGGGCCGAGCAGTACTTC
TRBV20-1	TRBD2	TRBJ2-1	once	CSAFPVLAGGPYNEQFF	TGCAGTGCTTTCCCGGTACTAGCGGGAGGGCCGTACAATGAGCAGTTCTTC
TRBV15	TRBD1	TRBJ1-1	NA	CATSGNSGQRAFF	TGTGCCACCAGCGGGAACTCGGGACAGAGGGCTTTCTTT
TRBV15	NA	TRBJ2-1	NA	CATSRDNAAALLDEQFF	TGTGCCACCAGCAGAGATAACGCGGCAGCTTTATTGGATGAGCAGTTCTTC
TRBV7-9	NA	TRBJ1-2	NA	CASSFRDRGRYTF	TGTGCCAGCAGCTTCCGGGACCGGGGACGCTACACCTTC
TRBV6-6	TRBD2	TRBJ2-7	NA	CASSLTSGSLEQYF	TGTGCCAGCAGTTTGACTAGCGGTTCCCTCGAGCAGTACTTC
TRBV3-1	NA	TRBJ1-2	NA	CASSQSNYGYTF	TGTGCCAGCAGCCAGAGCAACTATGGCTACACCTTC
TRBV29-1	TRBD1	TRBJ2-7	NA	CSVKGQGSHEQYF	TGCAGCGTTAAGGGACAGGGTTCCCACGAGCAGTACTTC
TRBV20-1	NA	TRBJ2-1	NA	CSARVGTSYNEQFF	TGCAGTGCTAGAGTGGGCACCTCCTACAATGAGCAGTTCTTC
TRBV5-4	NA	TRBJ2-1	once	CASTQGWGNEQFF	TGTGCCAGCACCCAAGGGTGGGGCAATGAGCAGTTCTTC
TRBV6-5	NA	TRBJ1-1	NA	CASSPRSPGTEAFF	TGTGCCAGCAGTCCTCGCAGTCCAGGGACTGAAGCTTTCTTT
TRBV20-1	TRBD2	TRBJ2-1	NA	CSAEGLAFYNEQFF	TGCAGTGCTGAGGGACTAGCGTTCTACAATGAGCAGTTCTTC